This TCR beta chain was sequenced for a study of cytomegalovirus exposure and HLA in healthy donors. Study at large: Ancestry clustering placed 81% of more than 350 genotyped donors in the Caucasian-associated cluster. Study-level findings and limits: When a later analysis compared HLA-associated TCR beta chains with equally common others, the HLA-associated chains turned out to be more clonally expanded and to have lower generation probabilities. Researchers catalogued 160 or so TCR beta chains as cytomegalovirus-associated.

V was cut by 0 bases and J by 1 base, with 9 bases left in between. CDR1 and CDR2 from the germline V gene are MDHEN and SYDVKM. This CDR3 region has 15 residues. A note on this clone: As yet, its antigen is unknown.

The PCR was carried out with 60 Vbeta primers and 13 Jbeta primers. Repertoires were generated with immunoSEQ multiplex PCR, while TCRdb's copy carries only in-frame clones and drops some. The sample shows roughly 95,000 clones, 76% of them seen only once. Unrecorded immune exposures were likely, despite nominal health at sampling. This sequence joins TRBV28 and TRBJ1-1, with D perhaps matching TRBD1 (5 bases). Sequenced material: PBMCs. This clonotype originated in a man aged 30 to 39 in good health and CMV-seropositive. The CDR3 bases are TGTGCCAGCAGTTTATGGCCCCAGGGGAACACTGAAGCTTTCTTT. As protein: CASSLWPQGNTEAFF.